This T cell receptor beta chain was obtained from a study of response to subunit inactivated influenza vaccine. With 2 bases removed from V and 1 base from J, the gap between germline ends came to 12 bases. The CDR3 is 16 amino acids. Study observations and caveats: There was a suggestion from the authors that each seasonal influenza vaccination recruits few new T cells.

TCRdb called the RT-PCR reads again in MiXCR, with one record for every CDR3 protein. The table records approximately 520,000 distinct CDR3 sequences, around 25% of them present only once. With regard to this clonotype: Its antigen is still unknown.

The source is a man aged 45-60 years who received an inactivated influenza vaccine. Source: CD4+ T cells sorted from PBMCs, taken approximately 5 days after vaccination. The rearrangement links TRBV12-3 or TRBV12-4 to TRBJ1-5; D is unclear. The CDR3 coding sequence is TGTGCCAGCAGTTTATCGTCGTGGCAGAGCAATCAGCCCCAGCATTTT. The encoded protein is CASSLSSWQSNQPQHF.